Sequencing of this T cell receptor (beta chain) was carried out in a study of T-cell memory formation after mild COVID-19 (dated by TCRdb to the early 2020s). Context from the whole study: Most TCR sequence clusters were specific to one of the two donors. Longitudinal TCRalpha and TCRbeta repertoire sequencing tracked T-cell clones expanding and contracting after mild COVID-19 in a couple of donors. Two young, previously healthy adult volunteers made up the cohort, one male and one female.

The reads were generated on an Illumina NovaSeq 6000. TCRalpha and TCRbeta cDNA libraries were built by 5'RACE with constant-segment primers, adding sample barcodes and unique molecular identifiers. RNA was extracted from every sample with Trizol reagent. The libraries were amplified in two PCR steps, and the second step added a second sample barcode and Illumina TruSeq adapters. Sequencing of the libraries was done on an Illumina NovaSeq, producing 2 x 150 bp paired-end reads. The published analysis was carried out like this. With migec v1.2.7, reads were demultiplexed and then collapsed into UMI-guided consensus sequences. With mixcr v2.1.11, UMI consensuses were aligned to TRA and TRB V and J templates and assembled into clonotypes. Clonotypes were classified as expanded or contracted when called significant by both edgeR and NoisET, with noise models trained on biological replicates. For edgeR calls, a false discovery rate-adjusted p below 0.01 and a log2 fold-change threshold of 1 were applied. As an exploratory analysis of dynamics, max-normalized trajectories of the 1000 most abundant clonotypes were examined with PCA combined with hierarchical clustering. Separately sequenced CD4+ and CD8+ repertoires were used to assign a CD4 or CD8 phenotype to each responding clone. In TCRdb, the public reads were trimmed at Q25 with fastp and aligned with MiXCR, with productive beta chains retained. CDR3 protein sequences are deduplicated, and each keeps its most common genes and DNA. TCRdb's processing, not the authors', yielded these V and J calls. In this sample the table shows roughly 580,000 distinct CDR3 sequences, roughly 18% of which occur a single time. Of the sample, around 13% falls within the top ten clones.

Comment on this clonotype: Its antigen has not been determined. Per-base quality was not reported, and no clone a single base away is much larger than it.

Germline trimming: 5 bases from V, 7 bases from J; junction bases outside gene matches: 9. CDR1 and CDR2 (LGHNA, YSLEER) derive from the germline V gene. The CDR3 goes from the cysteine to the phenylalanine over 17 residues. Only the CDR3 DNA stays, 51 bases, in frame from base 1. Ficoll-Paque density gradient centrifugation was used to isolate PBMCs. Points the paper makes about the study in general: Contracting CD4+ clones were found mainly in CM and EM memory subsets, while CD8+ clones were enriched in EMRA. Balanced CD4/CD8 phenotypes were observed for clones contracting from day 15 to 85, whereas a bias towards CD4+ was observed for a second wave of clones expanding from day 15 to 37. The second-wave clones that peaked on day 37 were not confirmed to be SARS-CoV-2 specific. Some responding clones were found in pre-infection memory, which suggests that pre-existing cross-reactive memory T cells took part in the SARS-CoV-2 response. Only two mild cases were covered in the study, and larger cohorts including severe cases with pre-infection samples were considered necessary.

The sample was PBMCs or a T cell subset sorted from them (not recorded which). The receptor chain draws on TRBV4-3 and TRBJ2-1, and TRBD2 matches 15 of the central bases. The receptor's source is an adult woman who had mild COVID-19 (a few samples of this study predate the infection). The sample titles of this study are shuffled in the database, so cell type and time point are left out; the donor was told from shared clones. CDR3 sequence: CASSFGTSGGRENEQFF. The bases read TGCGCCAGCAGCTTCGGGACTAGCGGGGGGAGGGAGAATGAGCAGTTCTTC.